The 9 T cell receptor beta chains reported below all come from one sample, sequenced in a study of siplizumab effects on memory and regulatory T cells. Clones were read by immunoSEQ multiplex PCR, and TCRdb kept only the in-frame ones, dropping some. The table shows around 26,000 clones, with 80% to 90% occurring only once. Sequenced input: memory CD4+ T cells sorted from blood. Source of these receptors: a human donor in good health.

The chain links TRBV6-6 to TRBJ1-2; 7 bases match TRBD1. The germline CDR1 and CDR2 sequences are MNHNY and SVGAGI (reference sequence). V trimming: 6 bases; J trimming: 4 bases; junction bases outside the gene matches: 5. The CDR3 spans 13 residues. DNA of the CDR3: TGTGCCAGCAGATACAGGGGAGGCTATGGCTACACCTTC. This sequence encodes CASRYRGGYGYTF.

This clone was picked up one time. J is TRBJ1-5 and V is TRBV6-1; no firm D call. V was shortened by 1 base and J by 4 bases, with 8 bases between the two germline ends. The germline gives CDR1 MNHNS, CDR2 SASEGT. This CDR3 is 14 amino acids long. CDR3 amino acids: CASSEGLGNQPQHF. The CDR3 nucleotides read TGTGCCAGCAGTGAAGGGCTTGGGAATCAGCCCCAGCATTTT.

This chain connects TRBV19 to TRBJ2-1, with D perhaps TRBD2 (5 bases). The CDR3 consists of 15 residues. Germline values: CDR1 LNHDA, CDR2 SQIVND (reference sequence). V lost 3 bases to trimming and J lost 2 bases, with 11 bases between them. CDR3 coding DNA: TGTGCCAGTAGTATTGGAGGTTCTACCTACAATGAGCAGTTCTTC. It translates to CASSIGGSTYNEQFF.

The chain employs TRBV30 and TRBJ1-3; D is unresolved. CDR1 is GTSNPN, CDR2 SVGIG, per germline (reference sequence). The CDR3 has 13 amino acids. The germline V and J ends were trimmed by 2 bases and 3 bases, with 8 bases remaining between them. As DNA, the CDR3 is TGTGCCTGGAGTTACGGCTATGGAAACACCATATATTTT. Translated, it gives CAWSYGYGNTIYF.

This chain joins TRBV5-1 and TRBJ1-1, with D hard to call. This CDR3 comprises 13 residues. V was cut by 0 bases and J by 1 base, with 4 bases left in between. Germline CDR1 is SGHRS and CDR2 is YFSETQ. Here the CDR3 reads CASSLESNTEAFF. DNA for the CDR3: TGCGCCAGCAGCTTGGAGTCGAACACTGAAGCTTTCTTT.

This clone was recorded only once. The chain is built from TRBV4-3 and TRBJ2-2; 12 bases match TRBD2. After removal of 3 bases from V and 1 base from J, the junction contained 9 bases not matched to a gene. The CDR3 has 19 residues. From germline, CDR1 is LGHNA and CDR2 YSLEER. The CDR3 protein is CASSQALAGGLGNTGELFF. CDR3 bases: TGCGCCAGCAGCCAGGCGCTAGCGGGAGGGCTAGGGAACACCGGGGAGCTGTTTTTT.

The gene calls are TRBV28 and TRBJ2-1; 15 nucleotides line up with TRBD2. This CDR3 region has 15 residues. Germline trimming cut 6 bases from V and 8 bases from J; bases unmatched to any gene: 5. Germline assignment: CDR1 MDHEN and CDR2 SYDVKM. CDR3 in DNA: TGTGCCAGCAGCGGGACTAGCGGGAGGATGGATGAGCAGTTCTTC. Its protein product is CASSGTSGRMDEQFF.

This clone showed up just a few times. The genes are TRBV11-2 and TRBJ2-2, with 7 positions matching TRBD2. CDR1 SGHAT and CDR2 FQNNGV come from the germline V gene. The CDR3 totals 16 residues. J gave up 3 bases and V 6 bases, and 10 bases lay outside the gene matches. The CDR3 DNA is TGTGCCAGCAGGTCCGAGACTAGCAGCTACACCGGGGAGCTGTTTTTT. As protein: CASRSETSSYTGELFF. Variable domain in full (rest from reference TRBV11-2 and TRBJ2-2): EAGVAQSPRYKIIEKRQSVAFWCNPISGHATLYWYQQILGQGPKLLIQFQNNGVVDDSQLPKDRFSAERLKGVDSTLKIQPAKLEDSAVYLCASRSETSSYTGELFFGEGSRLTVL.

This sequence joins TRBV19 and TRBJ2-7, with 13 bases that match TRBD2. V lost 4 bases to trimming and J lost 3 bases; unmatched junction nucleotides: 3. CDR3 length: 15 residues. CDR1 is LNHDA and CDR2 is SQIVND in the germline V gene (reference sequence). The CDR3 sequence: CASSRGTSGIYEQYF. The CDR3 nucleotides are TGTGCCAGTAGTAGGGGGACTAGCGGGATCTACGAGCAGTACTTC.